Sequencing of this TCR beta chain was carried out in a study of early T cells in non-severe SARS-CoV-2 infection. Across the whole study: It was bulk RNA from unsorted whole blood that was sequenced, and the chains were unpaired.

Attached unique molecular identifiers marked individual cDNA molecules. MiXCR, run by TCRdb on the 5' RACE reads, gives a single entry per CDR3 protein. The sample has 55,000 to 85,000 distinct CDR3 sequences; over 8% are singletons. The CDR3 consists of 11 residues. V was trimmed by 1 base and J by 8 bases, leaving 4 bases between them. Germline lookup yields CDR1 MDHEN and CDR2 SYDVKM. Material: whole blood, obtained at baseline. The chain joins TRBV28 to TRBJ2-3, with D unclear. The sequence was collected from an adult who was a healthcare worker with PCR-confirmed SARS-CoV-2 infection or an uninfected control (not recorded which). DNA for the CDR3: TGTGCCAGCAGTTTATTGGGTACGCAGTATTTT. As protein: CASSLLGTQYF.